A single sample gave rise to the 11 T cell receptor beta chains below, sequenced in a study of blood T cell repertoires in COVID-19. Here immunoSEQ multiplex PCR was the method, and the copy in TCRdb shows in-frame clones only, minus some. The sample yields approximately 20,000 clones, 82% seen once. The sequenced material came from peripheral blood. Receptors originate from a human donor in a cohort sampled during active COVID-19.

The J gene is TRBJ1-5, the V gene TRBV18; D might be TRBD1 (6 bases). This CDR3 is 17 amino acids long. The germline gives CDR1 KGHSH, CDR2 LQKENI. The germline V and J ends were trimmed by 3 bases and 1 base, with 16 bases remaining between them. Here the CDR3 reads CASSPRNQGQSNQPQHF. DNA for the CDR3: TGTGCCAGCTCACCTCGAAATCAGGGGCAAAGCAATCAGCCCCAGCATTTT.

The rearrangement joins TRBV6-4 to TRBJ2-7; 14 bases are a match to TRBD2. CDR3 size: 15 residues. Germline assignment: CDR1 MRHNA and CDR2 SNTAGT. Trimming cost V 2 bases and J 4 bases; bases outside gene matches: 1. This CDR3 reads CASSDGLAGGYEQYF. The CDR3 coding sequence is TGTGCCAGCAGTGACGGACTAGCGGGAGGTTACGAGCAGTACTTC.

The chain is built from TRBV15 and TRBJ2-6; D is undetermined. Germline-derived CDR1 and CDR2 are LNHNV and YYDKDF (reference sequence). The V end was cut by 1 base, the J end by 0 bases, with 7 bases between. The CDR3 sequence is 16 residues long. CDR3 protein: CATSRVTGSGANVLTF. As DNA, the CDR3 is TGTGCCACCAGCAGAGTTACCGGCTCTGGGGCCAACGTCCTGACTTTC.

This clone was observed a handful of times. This rearrangement joins TRBV5-6 to TRBJ1-4, with 7 bases fitting TRBD1. The CDR3 is 18 residues long. Unmatched junction bases numbered 14, after V lost 2 bases and J lost 4 bases. CDR1 is SGHDT and CDR2 is YYEEEE in the germline V gene. DNA for the CDR3: TGTGCCAGCAGCTTAAAAAGCCTGGACAGGTCCGTTAATGAAAAACTGTTTTTT. Translation: CASSLKSLDRSVNEKLFF.

V usage is TRBV27 and J usage is TRBJ2-7; possible D gene TRBD2, 6 bases. From germline, CDR1 is MNHEY and CDR2 SMNVEV (reference sequence). Trimming cost V 1 base and J 3 bases, with 13 bases left between them. The CDR3 contains 15 residues. This CDR3 is CASSLYRDFYYEQYF. The CDR3 nucleotides read TGTGCCAGCAGTTTATACCGGGACTTCTACTACGAGCAGTACTTC.

The chain has TRBV18 and TRBJ2-1, with D possibly matching TRBD1 (6 bases). This CDR3 is built from 17 residues. Germline values: CDR1 KGHSH, CDR2 LQKENI. Trimming shortened V by 3 bases and J by 3 bases, and 18 bases separated the two germline ends. CDR3 coding DNA: TGTGCCAGCTCACCTAATCGTAGGGGGAAGATCTACAATGAGCAGTTCTTC. It encodes CASSPNRRGKIYNEQFF.

This chain joins TRBV28 and TRBJ1-6; a weak D match, TRBD1 (6 bases). Germline assignment: CDR1 MDHEN and CDR2 SYDVKM. The V gene lost 5 bases and the J gene lost 6 bases, with 14 bases spanning the gap. CDR3 size: 15 residues. The CDR3 loop is CASSTPGTPNSPLHF. The DNA of the CDR3 is TGTGCCAGCAGTACTCCGGGGACACCTAATTCACCCCTCCACTTT.

The CDR3 nucleotides read TGTGCCAGCAGCTTGTCGGGAGATCCCACCTACGAGCAGTACTTC. It is translated as CASSLSGDPTYEQYF. The chain employs TRBV7-2 and TRBJ2-7; TRBD2 is a possible D gene (6 bases). Germline values: CDR1 SGHTA, CDR2 FQGNSA. V was clipped by 3 bases and J by 2 bases, with 14 bases between them. The CDR3 loop spans 15 amino acids.

The V call is TRBV28, the J call TRBJ1-2, with 7 bases fitting TRBD1. Germline loops: CDR1 MDHEN, CDR2 SYDVKM. J lost 4 bases, V lost 4 bases, and 3 bases had no gene match. The CDR3 is 13 residues long. The CDR3 DNA reads as TGTGCCAGCAGTTGGGGACAGATCTATGGCTACACCTTC. Residues: CASSWGQIYGYTF.

This clone was observed a handful of times. V and J are TRBV6-5 and TRBJ2-1; 10 bases are a match to TRBD2. Germline trimming cut 6 bases from V and 6 bases from J; bases unmatched to any gene: 5. The CDR3 loop spans 14 amino acids. From germline, CDR1 is MNHEY and CDR2 SVGAGI. DNA for the CDR3: TGTGCCAGCAGAGGAGCGGGAGGGTTCAATGAGCAGTTCTTC. Protein: CASRGAGGFNEQFF.

The chain uses TRBV3-1 (or the pseudogene TRBV3-2) and TRBJ1-5, with TRBD1 identical over 7 bases. The V and J ends lost 5 bases and 7 bases, in that order; junction bases with no gene match: 5. The CDR3 has 13 residues. Per the germline V gene, CDR1 is LGHDT and CDR2 is YNNKEL (reference sequence). DNA for the CDR3: TGTGCCAGCAGCTCCGACAGGGACCAGCCCCAGCATTTT. Encoded protein: CASSSDRDQPQHF.